This T cell receptor beta chain was retrieved from a study of technical replicates of blood from several donors. TCRdb keeps only in-frame clones here, not all; method: immunoSEQ multiplex PCR. The data contain some 70,000 clones, 95% to 98% of them seen just once; the ten biggest clones take up approximately 0.28%. Germline CDR1 and CDR2: LNHDA and SQIVND (reference sequence). Trimming took 5 bases from V and 0 from J, leaving 14 bases between them. The CDR3 spans 15 residues. This chain links TRBV19 with TRBJ2-7; D may be TRBD2 (6 bases). The receptor was isolated from a human donor in good health. Sequenced: T cells isolated from PBMCs. The CDR3 protein is CASSGPGLGSYEQYF. CDR3 sequence (DNA): TGTGCCAGTAGTGGACCGGGACTCGGCTCCTACGAGCAGTACTTC. The entire variable domain, with the rest obtained from reference TRBV19 and TRBJ2-7, is as follows: DGGITQSPKYLFRKEGQNVTLSCEQNLNHDAMYWYRQDPGQGLRLIYYSQIVNDFQKGDIAEGYSVSREKKESFPLTVTSAQKNPTAFYLCASSGPGLGSYEQYFGPGTRLTVT.